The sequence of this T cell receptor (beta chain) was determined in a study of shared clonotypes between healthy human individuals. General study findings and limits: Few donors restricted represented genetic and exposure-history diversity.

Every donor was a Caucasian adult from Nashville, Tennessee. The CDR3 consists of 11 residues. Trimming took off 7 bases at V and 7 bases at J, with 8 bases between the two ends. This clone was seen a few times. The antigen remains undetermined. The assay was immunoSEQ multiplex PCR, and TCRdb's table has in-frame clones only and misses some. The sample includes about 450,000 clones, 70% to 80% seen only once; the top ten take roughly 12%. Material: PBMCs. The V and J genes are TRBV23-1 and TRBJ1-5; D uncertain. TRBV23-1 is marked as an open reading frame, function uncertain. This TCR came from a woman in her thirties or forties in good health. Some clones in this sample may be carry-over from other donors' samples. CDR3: CASKRSQPQHF. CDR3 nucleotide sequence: TGCGCCAGCAAGCGAAGCCAGCCCCAGCATTTT.